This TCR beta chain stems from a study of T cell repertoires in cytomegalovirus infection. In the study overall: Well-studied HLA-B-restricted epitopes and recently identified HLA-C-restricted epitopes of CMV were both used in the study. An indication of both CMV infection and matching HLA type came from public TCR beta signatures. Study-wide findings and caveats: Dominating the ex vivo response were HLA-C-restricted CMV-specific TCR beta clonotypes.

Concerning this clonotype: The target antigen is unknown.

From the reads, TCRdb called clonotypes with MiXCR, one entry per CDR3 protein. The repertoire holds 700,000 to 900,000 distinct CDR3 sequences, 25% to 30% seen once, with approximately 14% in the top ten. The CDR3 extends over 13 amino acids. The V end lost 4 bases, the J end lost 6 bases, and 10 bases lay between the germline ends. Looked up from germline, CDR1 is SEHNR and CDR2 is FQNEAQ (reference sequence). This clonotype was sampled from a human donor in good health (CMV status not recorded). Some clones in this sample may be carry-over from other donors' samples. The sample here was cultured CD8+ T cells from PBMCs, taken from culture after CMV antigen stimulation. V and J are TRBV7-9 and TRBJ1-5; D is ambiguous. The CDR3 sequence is CASSSTPTQPQHF. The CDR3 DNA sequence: TGTGCCAGCAGCTCCACACCGACTCAGCCCCAGCATTTT.